Presented here are 8 T cell receptor beta chains from one specimen sequenced in a study of shared clonotypes between healthy human individuals. Method: immunoSEQ multiplex PCR; TCRdb's copy keeps in-frame clones and lacks some. The sample gives over 400,000 clones, over 70% of which show up once; about 13% is in the top ten. Sequencing input: PBMCs. The receptors were sampled from a woman in her forties in good health. Some clones in this sample may be carry-over from other donors' samples.

The chain recombines TRBV5-5 with TRBJ2-1; D unclear. The germline V gene has CDR1 SGHKS and CDR2 YYEKEE (reference sequence). V was pared by 0 bases and J by 3 bases, with 10 bases between. The CDR3 contains 15 residues. The CDR3 DNA sequence: TGTGCCAGCAGCTTGGAGTCCCCAGACTACAATGAGCAGTTCTTC. The encoded protein is CASSLESPDYNEQFF.

Details on this clone: The DNA is left out, because the CDR3 cannot be placed on it with certainty; the CDR3 is given as TCRdb lists it. In the same sample, other DNA sequences code for this CDR3. This sequence joins TRBV30 and TRBJ1-1; the table's D call, TRBD1, has no DNA check behind it. The CDR3 extends over 12 residues, inclusive of both ends. Per the germline V gene, CDR1 is GTSNPN and CDR2 is SVGIG (reference sequence). The CDR3 is CAWGPGNTEALF.

This rearrangement joins TRBV5-1 to TRBJ2-1; weak D call: TRBD2 (5 bases). Germline V gene data show CDR1 as SGHRS and CDR2 as YFSETQ. With 4 bases removed from V and 1 base from J, the gap between germline ends came to 12 bases. The CDR3 consists of 15 residues. The CDR3 is CASSPGSESYNEQFF. CDR3 coding DNA: TGCGCCAGCAGCCCCGGTAGCGAGTCCTACAATGAGCAGTTCTTC.

The chain has TRBV4-3 and TRBJ2-3, with D unclear. CDR3 length equals 12 residues. Germline V gene lookup returns CDR1 LGHNA and CDR2 YSLEER. V lost 4 bases and J 4 bases, leaving 6 bases between the germline ends. CDR3 sequence: CASSLGPDTQYF. The CDR3 DNA follows: TGCGCCAGCAGCCTAGGTCCAGATACGCAGTATTTT.

The gene calls are TRBV28 and TRBJ2-7; D could derive from TRBD1 or TRBD2 (5 bases each). From germline, CDR1 is MDHEN and CDR2 SYDVKM. Trimming removed 6 bases from V and 2 bases from J, with 14 bases in between. This CDR3 is built from 14 residues. CDR3 DNA: TGTGCCAGCAGGGACGGGACGTTAGCCTACGAGCAGTACTTC. The encoded protein is CASRDGTLAYEQYF. The variable domain in full, completed from reference TRBV28 and TRBJ2-7, reads DVKVTQSSRYLVKRTGEKVFLECVQDMDHENMFWYRQDPGLGLRLIYFSYDVKMKEKGDIPEGYSVSREKKERFSLILESASTNQTSMYLCASRDGTLAYEQYFGPGTRLTVT.

The chain links TRBV6-6 to TRBJ1-5; D call uncertain. Trimming stripped 5 bases from V and 2 bases from J, with 13 bases between. Germline CDR1 MNHNY, CDR2 SVGAGI (reference sequence). CDR3 length: 15 amino acids. The chain's CDR3 is CASSVTRGGNQPQHF. CDR3 sequence (DNA): TGTGCCAGCAGTGTAACTCGTGGGGGCAATCAGCCCCAGCATTTT.

The genes are TRBV19 and TRBJ1-5; the D gene is possibly TRBD1 (6 bases). This CDR3 comprises 15 residues. V gave up 4 bases and J gave up 4 bases, with 14 bases separating them. In germline, CDR1 is LNHDA, CDR2 SQIVND (reference sequence). CDR3 nucleotide sequence: TGTGCCAGTAGTAAGACAGGTAATAGGAATCAGCCCCAGCATTTT. It codes for CASSKTGNRNQPQHF. The full variable domain, with the rest looked up from reference TRBV19 and TRBJ1-5, is DGGITQSPKYLFRKEGQNVTLSCEQNLNHDAMYWYRQDPGQGLRLIYYSQIVNDFQKGDIAEGYSVSREKKESFPLTVTSAQKNPTAFYLCASSKTGNRNQPQHFGDGTRLSIL.

CDR3 amino acids: CASSPTSGGDNEQFF. Written as DNA, the CDR3 is TGTGCCAGCAGCCCGACTAGCGGAGGGGACAATGAGCAGTTCTTC. The chain recombines TRBV7-9 with TRBJ2-1, with 9 bases lining up with TRBD2. Germline loops: CDR1 SEHNR, CDR2 FQNEAQ (reference sequence). V lost 5 bases to trimming and J lost 5 bases; unmatched junction nucleotides: 7. CDR3 length: 15 amino acids.